A single sample is the source of the 24 T cell receptor beta chains below, sequenced in a study of T cell responses to AZD1222 COVID-19 vaccine. The method was immunoSEQ multiplex PCR; TCRdb's version includes in-frame clones alone and lacks a portion of them. Of some 180,000 clones in the sample, roughly 92% are singletons; the top ten hold 1% to 1.5%. Sequencing used peripheral blood, obtained on day 0 of AZD1222 vaccination. These receptors all come from an adult in good health.

This rearrangement joins TRBV5-1 to TRBJ1-2, with TRBD1 as a possible D gene (6 bases). V was cut by 4 bases and J by 4 bases, with 14 bases left in between. CDR3 size: 14 residues. Germline assignment: CDR1 SGHRS and CDR2 YFSETQ. CDR3 DNA: TGCGCCAGCAGCGACGGGACATTCGGCTATGGCTACACCTTC. Amino acids: CASSDGTFGYGYTF.

The chain uses TRBV6-2 or TRBV6-3 and TRBJ2-7; no definite D call. Looked up from germline, CDR1 is MNHEY and CDR2 is SVGEGT. CDR3 length: 14 amino acids. The V and J ends lost 0 bases and 2 bases respectively, with 8 bases between them. In DNA, the CDR3 is TGTGCCAGCAGTTACTCGCCCCCTCCCTACGAGCAGTACTTC. This codes for CASSYSPPPYEQYF.

CDR3 sequence reads: CASSLYGSGNTIYF. DNA of the CDR3: TGTGCCAGCAGTTTATATGGCTCTGGAAACACCATATATTTT. V gene TRBV28 combines with J gene TRBJ1-3; D uncertain. This CDR3 region has 14 residues. CDR1 is MDHEN, CDR2 SYDVKM, per germline. Trimming pared 1 base from V and 0 bases from J, leaving 4 bases between.

The V call is TRBV20-1, the J call TRBJ1-1; D remains ambiguous. Trimming cost V 7 bases and J 1 base, with 7 bases left between them. The germline CDR1 and CDR2 sequences are DFQATT and SNEGSKA (reference sequence). The CDR3 loop spans 11 amino acids. The CDR3 here is CSEAGNTEAFF. The CDR3 DNA reads as TGCAGTGAGGCGGGGAACACTGAAGCTTTCTTT.

The rearrangement uses TRBV5-1 and TRBJ2-3; D gene uncertain. Germline V gene lookup returns CDR1 SGHRS and CDR2 YFSETQ. The CDR3 has 13 residues. The V gene lost 6 bases and the J gene lost 2 bases, with 10 bases spanning the gap. The CDR3 sequence: CASNQQTTDTQYF. CDR3 coding DNA: TGCGCCAGCAACCAACAGACCACAGATACGCAGTATTTT.

The V call is TRBV5-6, the J call TRBJ2-1; tentative D call: TRBD2 (6 bases). CDR1 and CDR2 from the germline V gene are SGHDT and YYEEEE. V lost 4 bases, J lost 4 bases, and 18 bases lay in between. The CDR3 extends over 16 amino acids. The CDR3 nucleotides read TGTGCCAGCAGCGGGCGGGGCAGAAACATTTACAATGAGCAGTTCTTC. Its translation is CASSGRGRNIYNEQFF.

The chain couples TRBV18 to TRBJ1-2; TRBD1 might be the D (5 bases). The CDR3 extends over 15 amino acids. From germline, CDR1 is KGHSH and CDR2 LQKENI. Trimming shortened V by 6 bases and J by 3 bases, and 17 bases separated the two germline ends. In DNA form, the CDR3 reads TGTGCCAGCTCGCTACTCGTAGACAGCGACTATGGCTACACCTTC. Translating it yields CASSLLVDSDYGYTF.

This clone was seen a handful of times. The CDR3 is CASSKTDRGRNYGYTF. Written as DNA, the CDR3 is TGTGCCAGCAGCAAGACCGACAGGGGAAGGAACTATGGCTACACCTTC. This rearrangement joins TRBV6-2 or TRBV6-3 to TRBJ1-2; 8 positions match TRBD1. Trimming removed 6 bases from V and 2 bases from J; junction bases left unmatched: 11. The CDR3 totals 16 residues. CDR1 and CDR2 (germline): MNHEY, SVGEGT.

V usage is TRBV3-1 (or the pseudogene TRBV3-2) and J usage is TRBJ2-7, with TRBD1 as a possible D gene (6 bases). This CDR3 has 14 residues. Germline V gene sequence: CDR1 LGHDT, CDR2 YNNKEL (reference sequence). The germline V and J ends were trimmed by 2 bases and 2 bases, with 10 bases remaining between them. The chain's CDR3 is CASSQTGITYEQYF. The DNA of the CDR3 is TGTGCCAGCAGCCAAACAGGGATTACCTACGAGCAGTACTTC.

This sequence joins TRBV7-9 and TRBJ1-4; D is perhaps TRBD1 (6 bases). V dropped 5 bases and J dropped 8 bases, with 15 bases sitting between them. Germline V gene data show CDR1 as SEHNR and CDR2 as FQNEAQ (reference sequence). CDR3 length: 14 amino acids. As DNA, the CDR3 is TGTGCCAGCAGCCCGCCGGGGGCGGAAGAAAAACTGTTTTTT. This gives the protein CASSPPGAEEKLFF.

The chain is built from TRBV5-1 and TRBJ2-1; the D is unclear. The V gene's germline CDR1 is SGHRS and CDR2 YFSETQ. V was cut by 1 base and J by 7 bases, with 6 bases left in between. The CDR3 runs to 12 residues. In nucleotides, the CDR3 is TGCGCCAGCAGCTTGTTGAGGAATGAGCAGTTCTTC. As protein: CASSLLRNEQFF.

The chain recombines TRBV9 with TRBJ2-7, with D hard to call. The germline V and J ends were trimmed by 0 bases and 3 bases, with 7 bases remaining between them. Per the germline V gene, CDR1 is SGDLS and CDR2 is YYNGEE. CDR3 length equals 13 residues. The CDR3 loop reads CASSVGSLYEQYF. The CDR3 nucleotides are TGTGCCAGCAGCGTAGGCAGCCTCTACGAGCAGTACTTC.

The chain joins TRBV2 to TRBJ1-6; 7 bases fit TRBD1. The germline CDR1 and CDR2 sequences are SNHLY and FYNNEI. V lost 6 bases to trimming and J lost 8 bases; unmatched junction nucleotides: 16. The CDR3 runs 17 residues. CDR3 protein: CASSSIQGGSYYSPLHF. The DNA for the CDR3 is TGTGCCAGCAGCTCCATCCAGGGGGGCTCTTATTATTCACCCCTCCACTTT.

The gene calls are TRBV5-1 and TRBJ1-1; D is ambiguous. CDR1 is SGHRS and CDR2 is YFSETQ in the germline V gene. V was trimmed by 0 bases and J by 3 bases, leaving 6 bases between them. The length of the CDR3 is 13 residues. Here the CDR3 reads CASSLVGDTEAFF. CDR3 bases: TGCGCCAGCAGCTTGGTCGGAGACACTGAAGCTTTCTTT.

The chain combines TRBV19 with TRBJ2-5; TRBD2 matches 9 bases. Germline-derived CDR1 and CDR2 are LNHDA and SQIVND (reference sequence). This CDR3 contains 14 residues. The V gene end was trimmed by 9 bases and the J gene end by 3 bases; junction bases not matched to a gene: 8. CDR3 bases: TGTGCCAGCGTGGAGGCTAGCGGGGAAGAGACCCAGTACTTC. This sequence encodes CASVEASGEETQYF.

This sequence joins TRBV9 and TRBJ1-5; D remains ambiguous. Trimming removed 3 bases at V and 0 bases at J, with 7 bases between. The CDR3 covers 14 residues. Germline CDR1 SGDLS, CDR2 YYNGEE. The CDR3 loop is CASSGPSSNQPQHF. The CDR3 region has the DNA TGTGCCAGCAGCGGCCCATCTAGCAATCAGCCCCAGCATTTT.

V gene TRBV6-6 combines with J gene TRBJ1-1; D gene ambiguous. Trimming took off 5 bases at V and 8 bases at J, with 12 bases between the two ends. This CDR3 has 12 amino acids. Per germline, CDR1 MNHNY and CDR2 SVGAGI (reference sequence). The CDR3 region has the DNA TGTGCCAGCAGTCCCATGGGGTTGGAAGCTTTCTTT. Its translation is CASSPMGLEAFF.

J is TRBJ2-2 and V is TRBV7-8, with D tentatively TRBD1 (5 bases). The V and J ends lost 1 base and 5 bases respectively, with 11 bases between them. The germline V gene encodes CDR1 SGHVS and CDR2 FQNEAQ. The CDR3 extends over 15 amino acids. The CDR3, as DNA: TGTGCCAGCAGCTTAGACGGCAGGGTAACCGGGGAGCTGTTTTTT. It specifies CASSLDGRVTGELFF.

V usage is TRBV7-9 and J usage is TRBJ2-7; 7 positions match TRBD1. V lost 5 bases and J lost 2; bases outside the gene matches: 12. CDR3 length: 16 residues. Germline CDR1 reads SEHNR; CDR2 reads FQNEAQ (reference sequence). The CDR3 nucleotides are TGTGCCAGCAGCCTCGACAGGGAACCAAACACCTACGAGCAGTACTTC. Encoded protein: CASSLDREPNTYEQYF.

The V gene is TRBV18, the J gene TRBJ2-1, with a possible D match to TRBD1 (6 bases). Trimming shortened V by 4 bases and J by 1 base, and 8 bases separated the two germline ends. The CDR3 is 14 residues long. Germline V gene sequence: CDR1 KGHSH, CDR2 LQKENI. CDR3 sequence: CASSQDRSYNEQFF. The CDR3, as DNA: TGTGCCAGCTCACAGGACAGATCCTACAATGAGCAGTTCTTC.

The chain links TRBV9 to TRBJ1-5, with TRBD1 identical over 8 bases. V lost 3 bases, J lost 2 bases, and 1 base stayed unmatched. Germline V CDR1 and CDR2: SGDLS, YYNGEE. The CDR3 loop spans 14 amino acids. The CDR3 spells CASSAGQGNQPQHF. The CDR3 nucleotides are TGTGCCAGCAGCGCGGGACAGGGCAATCAGCCCCAGCATTTT.

The chain recombines TRBV5-1 with TRBJ2-7; D perhaps matches TRBD2 (5 bases). Trimming removed 2 bases at V and 2 bases at J, with 17 bases between. In germline, CDR1 is SGHRS, CDR2 YFSETQ. The CDR3 consists of 16 residues. The CDR3: CASSFGVSDGPYEQYF. In DNA, the CDR3 is TGCGCCAGCAGCTTCGGGGTGTCCGACGGGCCCTACGAGCAGTACTTC.

In nucleotides, the CDR3 is TGTGCCAGCAGCTTAGGAGGGGGGGCTGCGGCTTTCTTT. Protein product: CASSLGGGAAAFF. V and J are TRBV7-3 and TRBJ1-1, with D possibly TRBD1 on 6 matching bases. Trimming took off 2 bases at V and 11 bases at J, with 15 bases between the two ends. CDR1 and CDR2 (germline): SGHTA, FQGTGA. The CDR3 is 13 residues long.

The rearrangement uses TRBV7-8 and TRBJ1-5; 7 bases line up with TRBD1. CDR3 length equals 15 residues. The V gene end was trimmed by 4 bases and the J gene end by 3 bases; junction bases not matched to a gene: 6. The germline V gene has CDR1 SGHVS and CDR2 FQNEAQ. CDR3 DNA: TGTGCCAGCAGCTCCGCAGGGGGGTACAATCAGCCCCAGCATTTT. Translating gives CASSSAGGYNQPQHF.